Following are 21 T cell receptor beta chains from one sample sequenced in a study of cytomegalovirus exposure and HLA in healthy donors. PCR used 60 Vbeta primers and 13 Jbeta primers. The method was immunoSEQ multiplex PCR; TCRdb's version includes in-frame clones alone and lacks a portion of them. The sample's table shows some 56,000 clones. The sequenced sample was PBMCs. All receptors come from a woman aged 25 to 39 in good health and CMV-seropositive.

V usage is TRBV30 and J usage is TRBJ2-1, with 8 nucleotides matching TRBD2. Looked up from germline, CDR1 is GTSNPN and CDR2 is SVGIG (reference sequence). The CDR3 has 14 amino acids. V lost 5 bases to trimming and J lost 6 bases; unmatched junction nucleotides: 9. CDR3 loop: CAWLAGRAPNEQFF. The CDR3 DNA sequence: TGTGCCTGGTTAGCCGGGAGGGCCCCCAATGAGCAGTTCTTC.

V gene TRBV28 combines with J gene TRBJ1-1; D call uncertain. CDR1 and CDR2 (germline): MDHEN, SYDVKM. The V end was cut by 0 bases, the J end by 1 base, with 12 bases between. The CDR3 is 16 amino acids. The CDR3: CASSLWSSGENTEAFF. CDR3 DNA: TGTGCCAGCAGTTTATGGTCTAGCGGGGAGAACACTGAAGCTTTCTTT.

This chain joins TRBV2 and TRBJ1-1; D is ambiguous. The CDR3 has 13 residues. V gave up 6 bases and J gave up 0 bases, with 8 bases separating them. CDR1 and CDR2 (germline): SNHLY, FYNNEI. CDR3 DNA sequence: TGTGCCAGCAGGGAGTCCCTGAACACTGAAGCTTTCTTT. It is translated as CASRESLNTEAFF.

The CDR3 coding sequence is TGTGCCAGCAGCGTAGCAGGGTCCCAAGAGACCCAGTACTTC. This translates into CASSVAGSQETQYF. The chain employs TRBV9 and TRBJ2-5; perhaps TRBD1 as D (5 bases). V dropped 0 bases and J dropped 1 base, with 7 bases sitting between them. CDR3 length: 14 amino acids. Germline V CDR1 and CDR2: SGDLS, YYNGEE.

This chain connects TRBV30 to TRBJ1-5, with D unresolved. Germline CDR1 is GTSNPN and CDR2 is SVGIG (reference sequence). The V end lost 5 bases, the J end lost 0 bases, and 5 bases lay between the germline ends. CDR3 length: 12 residues. The CDR3 reads CAWGHSNQPQHF. DNA of the CDR3: TGTGCCTGGGGGCATAGCAATCAGCCCCAGCATTTT.

The chain recombines TRBV29-1 with TRBJ2-5, with a weak D call TRBD2 (5 bases). With the DNA end fitting TRBJ2-7 better, the J assignment may be wrong. The germline gives CDR1 SQVTM, CDR2 ANQGSEA. There are 12 residues in the CDR3. As DNA, the CDR3 is TGCAGCGTTGGAGGACTTTCATACGAGCAGTACTTC. Protein: CSVGGLSYEQYF.

The V call is TRBV7-6, the J call TRBJ2-7, with TRBD2 matching over 9 bases. The ends lost 6 bases at V and 2 bases at J; junction bases unmatched: 8. CDR3 length: 15 residues. Germline-derived CDR1 and CDR2 are SGHVS and FNYEAQ. DNA of the CDR3: TGTGCCAGCAGTCGTAGCGGGAGACCGACCTACGAGCAGTACTTC. Protein product: CASSRSGRPTYEQYF.

The chain recombines TRBV5-1 with TRBJ2-5; 9 bases fit TRBD1. The J segment lost 4 bases and the V segment lost 3 bases, leaving 7 bases of the junction unmatched. CDR1 is SGHRS and CDR2 is YFSETQ in the germline V gene. CDR3 length: 15 amino acids. CDR3 protein: CASSSGTGFGETQYF. The CDR3 DNA follows: TGCGCCAGCAGCTCCGGGACAGGGTTCGGAGAGACCCAGTACTTC.

This rearrangement joins TRBV2 to TRBJ2-3; 13 bases align to TRBD2. The CDR3 length is 16 residues. The germline V gene has CDR1 SNHLY and CDR2 FYNNEI. V gave up 6 bases and J gave up 2 bases; unmatched junction bases: 5. CDR3 DNA sequence: TGTGCCAGCAGCTATGGACTAGCGGGAGCCACAGATACGCAGTATTTT. As protein: CASSYGLAGATDTQYF.

The genes are TRBV6-5 and TRBJ1-2, with D maybe TRBD1 (6 bases). The germline V gene has CDR1 MNHEY and CDR2 SVGAGI. Trimming stripped 8 bases from V and 8 bases from J, with 9 bases between. The CDR3 runs 10 residues. CDR3 DNA: TGTGCCAGCGGCAGGGGCGGCTACACCTTC. Translated, it gives CASGRGGYTF.

The chain links TRBV7-9 to TRBJ2-3; D remains unclear. Germline V gene sequence: CDR1 SEHNR, CDR2 FQNEAQ (reference sequence). V dropped 1 base and J dropped 8 bases, with 16 bases sitting between them. This CDR3 contains 15 residues. In nucleotides, the CDR3 is TGTGCCAGCAGCTTAGTGCTGGTCTACCCAGGTACGCAGTATTTT. Amino acid sequence: CASSLVLVYPGTQYF. Drawing the rest from reference TRBV7-9 and TRBJ2-3, the complete variable domain is DTGVSQNPRHKITKRGQNVTFRCDPISEHNRLYWYRQTLGQGPEFLTYFQNEAQLEKSRLLSDRFSAERPKGSFSTLEIQRTEQGDSAMYLCASSLVLVYPGTQYFGPGTRLTVL.

This chain connects TRBV7-2 to TRBJ2-3; 8 bases are shared with TRBD2. V lost 2 bases and J lost 5; bases outside the gene matches: 12. CDR3 size: 17 residues. Germline loops: CDR1 SGHTA, CDR2 FQGNSA. The CDR3 nucleotides read TGTGCCAGCAGCTTATTTCTTAACGGGGGGGGTGTAGATACGCAGTATTTT. As protein: CASSLFLNGGGVDTQYF.

Here the CDR3 reads CASTAGQNFHGYTF. The CDR3 DNA sequence: TGTGCCAGCACGGCGGGACAGAACTTTCATGGCTACACCTTC. The chain employs TRBV6-1 and TRBJ1-2, with TRBD1 identical over 7 bases. V shed 7 bases, J shed 6 bases, and the junction held 11 bases outside the gene matches. The CDR3 extends over 14 amino acids. Germline V gives CDR1 MNHNS, CDR2 SASEGT.

CDR3 residues: CASSGPPGQLYGYTF. The CDR3 region has the DNA TGTGCCAGCAGCGGACCTCCGGGACAGCTCTATGGCTACACCTTC. This chain connects TRBV6-1 to TRBJ1-2; 7 bases align to TRBD1. Trimming cost V 6 bases and J 4 bases; bases outside gene matches: 11. The CDR3 runs to 15 residues. Germline V gene sequence: CDR1 MNHNS, CDR2 SASEGT.

J is TRBJ2-5 and V is TRBV5-1, with D perhaps TRBD2 (7 bases). The V gene's germline CDR1 is SGHRS and CDR2 YFSETQ. Trimming removed 0 bases from V and 5 bases from J, with 11 bases in between. The CDR3 has 14 amino acids. The chain's CDR3 is CASSLGGGLETQYF. The CDR3 region has the DNA TGCGCCAGCAGCTTGGGGGGGGGCTTGGAGACCCAGTACTTC.

The chain combines TRBV28 with TRBJ2-5; tentative D call: TRBD1 (6 bases). From germline, CDR1 is MDHEN and CDR2 SYDVKM. The CDR3 is 14 residues long. Between the trimmed V and J ends, which lost 5 bases and 7 bases, there was a span of 17 bases. CDR3 sequence: CASSPLGQTRTQYF. For the CDR3, the DNA is TGTGCCAGCAGTCCCCTCGGACAGACCAGGACCCAGTACTTC. The whole variable domain, remainder taken from reference TRBV28 and TRBJ2-5, is DVKVTQSSRYLVKRTGEKVFLECVQDMDHENMFWYRQDPGLGLRLIYFSYDVKMKEKGDIPEGYSVSREKKERFSLILESASTNQTSMYLCASSPLGQTRTQYFGPGTRLLVL.

The chain has TRBV29-1 and TRBJ1-1; D call uncertain. Germline-derived CDR1 and CDR2 are SQVTM and ANQGSEA. The V gene lost 2 bases and the J gene lost 1 base, with 5 bases spanning the gap. The CDR3 is 12 amino acids. CDR3 coding DNA: TGCAGCGTTGAACAGTCGAACACTGAAGCTTTCTTT. Translating it yields CSVEQSNTEAFF. Based on the CDR3 plus reference TRBV29-1 and TRBJ1-1, the full variable domain is SAVISQKPSRDICQRGTSLTIQCQVDSQVTMMFWYRQQPGQSLTLIATANQGSEATYESGFVIDKFPISRPNLTFSTLTVSNMSPEDSSIYLCSVEQSNTEAFFGQGTRLTVV.

The rearrangement joins TRBV10-3 to TRBJ1-1; D is uncertain. Germline CDR1 and CDR2: ENHRY and SYGVKD. The CDR3 consists of 15 residues. Trimming pared 3 bases from V and 1 base from J, leaving 12 bases between. The DNA for the CDR3 is TGTGCCATCAGTGACCCCGGACGGGGGAACACTGAAGCTTTCTTT. This gives the protein CAISDPGRGNTEAFF.

Concerning this clone itself: One end of the junction is discordant with germline, which a read error may explain. The chain employs TRBV27 and TRBJ2-5; a weak D match, TRBD1 (6 bases). The CDR3 sequence is 15 residues long. Germline loops: CDR1 MNHEY, CDR2 SMNVEV (reference sequence). The CDR3 sequence: CASSTGSSRRENQYF. In DNA form, the CDR3 reads TGTGCCAGCAGTACAGGGTCATCTCGTAGAGAGAACCAGTACTTC.

The chain uses TRBV6-1 and TRBJ1-5, with TRBD1 matching 8 bases. J was trimmed by 2 bases and V by 4 bases; bases with no gene match: 4. Germline lookup yields CDR1 MNHNS and CDR2 SASEGT. This CDR3 spans 15 amino acids. CDR3 in DNA: TGTGCCAGCAGTGGGACAGGGTTTGGCAATCAGCCCCAGCATTTT. Encoded protein: CASSGTGFGNQPQHF.

The CDR3 DNA is TGTGCCACCCGACCAGTGACGGGAATGCAAGAGACCCAGTACTTC. It specifies CATRPVTGMQETQYF. The chain employs TRBV27 and TRBJ2-5; TRBD2 might be the D (5 bases). V was trimmed by 10 bases and J by 2 bases, leaving 20 bases between them. There are 15 residues in the CDR3. The germline CDR1 and CDR2 sequences are MNHEY and SMNVEV (reference sequence).